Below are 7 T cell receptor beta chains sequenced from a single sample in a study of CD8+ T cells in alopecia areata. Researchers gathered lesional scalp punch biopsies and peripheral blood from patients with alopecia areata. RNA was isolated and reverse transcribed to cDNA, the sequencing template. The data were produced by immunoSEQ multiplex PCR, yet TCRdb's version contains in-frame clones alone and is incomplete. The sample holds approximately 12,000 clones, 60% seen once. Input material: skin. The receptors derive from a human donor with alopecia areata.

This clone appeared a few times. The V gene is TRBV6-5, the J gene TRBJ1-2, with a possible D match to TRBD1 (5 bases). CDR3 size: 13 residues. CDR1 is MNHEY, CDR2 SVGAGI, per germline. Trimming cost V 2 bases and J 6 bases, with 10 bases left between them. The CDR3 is CASSYDGGNGYTF. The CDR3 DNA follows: TGTGCCAGCAGTTACGATGGGGGGAATGGCTACACCTTC.

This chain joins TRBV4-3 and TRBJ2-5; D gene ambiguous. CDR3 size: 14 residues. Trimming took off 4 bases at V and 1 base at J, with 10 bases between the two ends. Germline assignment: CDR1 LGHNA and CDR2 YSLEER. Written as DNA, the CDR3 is TGCGCCAGCAGCCCACGGGCGTCCCAAGAGACCCAGTACTTC. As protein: CASSPRASQETQYF.

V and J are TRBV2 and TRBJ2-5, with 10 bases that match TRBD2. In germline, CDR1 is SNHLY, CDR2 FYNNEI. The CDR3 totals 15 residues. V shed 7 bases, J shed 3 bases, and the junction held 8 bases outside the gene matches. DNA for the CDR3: TGTGCCAGCACAGTTCAAGGACTAGCGGAAGAGACCCAGTACTTC. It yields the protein CASTVQGLAEETQYF.

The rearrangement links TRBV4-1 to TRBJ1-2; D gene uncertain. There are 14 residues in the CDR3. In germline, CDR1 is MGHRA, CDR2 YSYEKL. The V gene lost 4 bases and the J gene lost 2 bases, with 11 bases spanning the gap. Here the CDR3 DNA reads TGCGCCAGCAGCCCCGGACCGAACAACTATGGCTACACCTTC. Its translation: CASSPGPNNYGYTF.

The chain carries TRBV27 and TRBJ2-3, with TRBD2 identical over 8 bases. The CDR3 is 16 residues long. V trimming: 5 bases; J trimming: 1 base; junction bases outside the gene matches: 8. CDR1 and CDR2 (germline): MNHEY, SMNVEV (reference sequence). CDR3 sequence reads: CASSPRGLAGTDTQYF. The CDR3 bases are TGTGCCAGCAGTCCTCGAGGACTAGCCGGCACAGATACGCAGTATTTT.

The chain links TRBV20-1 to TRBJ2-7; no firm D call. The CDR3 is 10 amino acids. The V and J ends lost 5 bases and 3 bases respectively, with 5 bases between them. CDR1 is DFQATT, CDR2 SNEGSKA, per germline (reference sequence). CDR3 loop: CSAGNYEQYF. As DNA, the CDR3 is TGCAGTGCTGGGAACTACGAGCAGTACTTC.

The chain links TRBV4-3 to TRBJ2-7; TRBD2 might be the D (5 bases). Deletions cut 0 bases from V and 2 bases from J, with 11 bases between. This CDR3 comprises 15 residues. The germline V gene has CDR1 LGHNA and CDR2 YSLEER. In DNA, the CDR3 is TGCGCCAGCAGCCAAGATTCCAGCGGAGCCTACGAGCAGTACTTC. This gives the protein CASSQDSSGAYEQYF.